The T cell receptor (beta chain) under discussion was sequenced for a study of T cells expressing NK-cell markers. Turning to the study itself: Cells sorted as CD3+CD56+NKG2C+, CD3+CD56+NKG2C- and CD3+CD56-NKG2C+ T cells supplied the TCR beta repertoires.

The study, taken as a whole, reports: The CD3+CD56-NKG2C+ fraction was also led by these clonotypes in a few donors.

Synthesis of TCR beta cDNA relied on 5'RACE template switching carrying UMIs. Using the 5' RACE reads, TCRdb records one entry per CDR3 protein without DNA. The sample has 200,000 to 300,000 distinct CDR3 sequences. Comments on this clonotype: Its antigen remains unknown.

The sample consisted of blood T cells: a sorted CD56 or NKG2C T cell subset, CD4+ or CD8+ T cells, or bulk PBMC T cells (not recorded which). This receptor was obtained from a man aged 18 to 30 in good health.

The CDR3 is CASSLGTAFYGYTF. V and J are TRBV12-3 or TRBV12-4 and TRBJ1-2. The CDR3 loop spans 14 amino acids.